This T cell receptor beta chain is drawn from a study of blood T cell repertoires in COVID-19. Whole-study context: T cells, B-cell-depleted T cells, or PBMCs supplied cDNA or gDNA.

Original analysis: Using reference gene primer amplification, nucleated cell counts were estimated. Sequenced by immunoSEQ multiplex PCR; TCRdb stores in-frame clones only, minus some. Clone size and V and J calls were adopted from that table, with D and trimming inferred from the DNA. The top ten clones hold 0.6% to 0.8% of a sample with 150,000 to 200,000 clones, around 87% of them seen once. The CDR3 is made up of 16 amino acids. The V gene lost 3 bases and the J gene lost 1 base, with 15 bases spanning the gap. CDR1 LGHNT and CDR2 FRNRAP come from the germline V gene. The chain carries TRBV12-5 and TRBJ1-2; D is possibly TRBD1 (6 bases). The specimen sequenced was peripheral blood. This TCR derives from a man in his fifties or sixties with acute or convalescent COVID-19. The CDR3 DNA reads TGTGCTAGTGGTTTTTCAAATATGGACAGTAACTATGGCTACACCTTC. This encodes CASGFSNMDSNYGYTF.